The rows below give T cell receptor beta chains drawn from one sample of a study of beta chain features in type 1 diabetes. Assay: immunoSEQ multiplex PCR; the TCRdb copy retains only in-frame clones and omits some. The data show 680,000 or so clones, 13% seen once. Sequenced: naive CD4+ T cells from blood. The receptors were sampled from a man aged 18-30 years with type 1 diabetes. CDR3s include the opening cysteine and the closing phenylalanine or tryptophan. A row's size may be missing; if present it is once, few, many or a size class.

abundance,j_gene,v_gene,CDR3aa
few,TRBJ1-1,TRBV6-5,CASSYSSGTNTEAFF
NA,TRBJ2-5,TRBV5-1,CASSLPVQETQYF
few,TRBJ1-2,TRBV7-2,CASSLAWDTGYTF
few,TRBJ2-7,TRBV7-2,CASSPQVAGGSEQYF
NA,TRBJ2-7,TRBV7-9,CASTQSGPSDEQYF
few,TRBJ2-5,TRBV25-1,CASSRTGVVETQYF
few,TRBJ1-1,TRBV18,CASSPGTPNTEAFF
NA,TRBJ1-1,TRBV30,CAWSPSMNTEAFF
NA,TRBJ1-2,TRBV6-1,CASSEYQGHGYTF
NA,TRBJ2-7,TRBV2,CASRPTPDRAHEQYF
NA,TRBJ1-5,TRBV5-1,CASSFTGGTGQPQHF
few,TRBJ1-2,TRBV6-5,CASSSGQGGYGYTF
NA,TRBJ2-3,TRBV2,CASSDRESYTQYF
few,TRBJ1-1,TRBV7-9,CASSLESGGSGTAFF
NA,TRBJ1-6,TRBV30,CAWSTGNSPLHF
NA,TRBJ1-6,TRBV2,CARSGTSNSPLHF
NA,TRBJ2-3,TRBV2,CASSGGQGSDTQYF
few,TRBJ2-2,TRBV19,CASSVRQGSTGELFF
few,TRBJ1-1,TRBV29-1,CSVVLRGRETEAFF
NA,TRBJ1-6,TRBV18,CASSPRLSPLHF
few,TRBJ1-6,TRBV6-1,CASSYRGNNSPLHF
NA,TRBJ2-7,TRBV19,CASNKGAGASYEQYF
few,TRBJ1-2,TRBV28,CASSSYYGYTF
NA,TRBJ2-2,TRBV2,CASTREGSIGELFF
few,TRBJ2-7,TRBV5-1,CASKFQGINEQYF
NA,TRBJ2-2,TRBV5-1,CASSTGTANTGELFF
NA,TRBJ2-1,TRBV4-1,CASSPRASSSSYNEQFF
few,TRBJ1-1,TRBV29-1,CSVRGRMNTEAFF
NA,TRBJ2-6,TRBV30,CAWSVGRISGANVLTF
few,TRBJ2-1,TRBV5-4,CASSSLGRNEQFF
few,TRBJ2-5,TRBV7-2,CASSFLAGGQETQYF
NA,TRBJ1-5,TRBV4-1,CASSQLGTGENQPQHF
NA,TRBJ1-1,TRBV19,CASRRQTMNTEAFF
NA,TRBJ2-1,TRBV6-6,CASTIGTSFTNEQFF
NA,TRBJ1-2,TRBV7-9,CASSPQLYGYTF
few,TRBJ2-7,TRBV18,CASSLGTGEGDEQYF
NA,TRBJ1-1,TRBV5-4,CASSLEQGTEAFF